This TCR beta chain was obtained from a study of control samples from healthy donors and cancer patients. CDR1 and CDR2 (germline): SGDLS, YYNGEE. The CDR3 is 14 residues long. Trimming took 2 bases from V and 5 from J, leaving 10 bases between them. Profiling relied on immunoSEQ multiplex PCR, and the TCRdb table lists in-frame clones only, not all of them. The sample consists of 75,000 to 90,000 clones, 70% to 90% of them appearing once. V gene TRBV9 combines with J gene TRBJ2-2, with D possibly being TRBD1 (5 bases). The source is a woman between 35 and 50 years old in good health. The specimen was blood. In DNA, the CDR3 is TGTGCCAGCAGCGTCTCAGGGAATACCGGGGAGCTGTTTTTT. It is translated as CASSVSGNTGELFF.